A single sample is the source of the 7 T cell receptor beta chains below, sequenced in a study of cytomegalovirus exposure and HLA in healthy donors. Primers for the PCR totalled 60 Vbeta and 13 Jbeta. Clones were sequenced by immunoSEQ multiplex PCR, and TCRdb holds only the in-frame ones, with some missing. The sample includes 120,000 or so clones, roughly four fifths of them seen just once. Sequences were obtained from PBMCs. The receptors here all came from a woman aged 40 to 50 in good health and CMV-seropositive.

The chain joins TRBV9 to TRBJ2-5; D unclear. The CDR3 length is 16 residues. Trimming took 2 bases from V and 2 from J, leaving 16 bases between them. Germline CDR1 is SGDLS and CDR2 is YYNGEE. DNA of the CDR3: TGTGCCAGCAGCGTTATGACCGCCGCGGCACAAGAGACCCAGTACTTC. Protein: CASSVMTAAAQETQYF.

The chain uses TRBV19 and TRBJ2-3, with D possibly TRBD2 on 6 matching bases. The CDR3 consists of 14 residues. Germline V gene lookup returns CDR1 LNHDA and CDR2 SQIVND (reference sequence). The V gene lost 3 bases and the J gene lost 5 bases, with 12 bases spanning the gap. The CDR3 DNA is TGTGCCAGTAGTATCGGCGGGGTGGGAGATACGCAGTATTTT. As protein: CASSIGGVGDTQYF.

The chain combines TRBV6-1 with TRBJ2-7; D may be TRBD1 (5 bases). The V gene's germline CDR1 is MNHNS and CDR2 SASEGT. The CDR3 consists of 15 residues. The V end lost 1 base, the J end lost 0 bases, and 10 bases lay between the germline ends. DNA for the CDR3: TGTGCCAGCAGTGAAGGAGTAGGGGCCTCCTACGAGCAGTACTTC. This codes for CASSEGVGASYEQYF.

V is TRBV4-2 and J is TRBJ2-3, with D perhaps TRBD1 (6 bases). The CDR3 runs to 18 residues. Germline loops: CDR1 LGHNA, CDR2 YNFKEQ. Trimming took 0 bases from V and 2 from J, leaving 18 bases between them. CDR3 sequence reads: CASSQDRLGGTFTDTQYF. The CDR3 region has the DNA TGTGCCAGCAGCCAAGATCGGCTAGGGGGTACTTTCACAGATACGCAGTATTTT.

The V call is TRBV9, the J call TRBJ2-2, with TRBD2 matching 15 bases. The CDR3 is 19 amino acids. The germline gives CDR1 SGDLS, CDR2 YYNGEE. J lost 6 bases, V lost 0 bases, and 9 bases had no gene match. Here the CDR3 reads CASSVVGTSGRFFAGELFF. In DNA form, the CDR3 reads TGTGCCAGCAGCGTAGTGGGGACTAGCGGGAGGTTTTTCGCCGGGGAGCTGTTTTTT.

The J gene is TRBJ2-1, the V gene TRBV27; 10 nucleotides line up with TRBD1. The CDR3 is 18 residues long. Germline V CDR1 and CDR2: MNHEY, SMNVEV (reference sequence). V dropped 1 base and J dropped 2; count of bases not matched to a gene: 8. CDR3 DNA: TGTGCCAGCAGTTTATGGGGCCCGACAGGGGGCGCCTACAATGAGCAGTTCTTC. Its translation: CASSLWGPTGGAYNEQFF.

The chain recombines TRBV15 with TRBJ1-5; 9 bases align to TRBD1. The CDR3 has 13 amino acids. Germline lookup yields CDR1 LNHNV and CDR2 YYDKDF (reference sequence). With 8 bases clipped from V and 5 bases from J, the junction kept 4 bases outside the gene matches. The CDR3 spells CATGDRDDQPQHF. In DNA form, the CDR3 reads TGTGCCACCGGGGACAGGGATGATCAGCCCCAGCATTTT.